This T cell receptor beta chain stems from a study of identical twins. Study-level results: The models gave estimates that fell short of the out-of-frame TCR alpha sharing seen in monozygotic twins. Alpha sequences out of frame and shared by twins had excess low generation probability.

The CDR3 totals 14 residues. V lost 2 bases to trimming and J lost 0 bases, with 11 bases between them. CDR1 GTSNPN and CDR2 SVGIG come from the germline V gene (reference sequence). Addition of a universal primer site occurred through template switching, and cDNA carried unique molecular identifiers. TCRdb analysed the 5' RACE reads with MiXCR anew, one entry per CDR3 protein. This sample has 350,000 to 500,000 distinct CDR3 sequences, with less than 20% found just once. The table lists this clonotype with a few counts. The antigen is undetermined. The V gene is TRBV30, the J gene TRBJ2-7, with D possibly TRBD1 on 6 matching bases. This clonotype originated in a man in his fifties or sixties in good health. The sequenced sample was naive T cells sorted from blood. The CDR3 region is CAWSLDRISYEQYF. The CDR3 nucleotides read TGTGCCTGGAGTCTCGACAGGATCTCCTACGAGCAGTACTTC.